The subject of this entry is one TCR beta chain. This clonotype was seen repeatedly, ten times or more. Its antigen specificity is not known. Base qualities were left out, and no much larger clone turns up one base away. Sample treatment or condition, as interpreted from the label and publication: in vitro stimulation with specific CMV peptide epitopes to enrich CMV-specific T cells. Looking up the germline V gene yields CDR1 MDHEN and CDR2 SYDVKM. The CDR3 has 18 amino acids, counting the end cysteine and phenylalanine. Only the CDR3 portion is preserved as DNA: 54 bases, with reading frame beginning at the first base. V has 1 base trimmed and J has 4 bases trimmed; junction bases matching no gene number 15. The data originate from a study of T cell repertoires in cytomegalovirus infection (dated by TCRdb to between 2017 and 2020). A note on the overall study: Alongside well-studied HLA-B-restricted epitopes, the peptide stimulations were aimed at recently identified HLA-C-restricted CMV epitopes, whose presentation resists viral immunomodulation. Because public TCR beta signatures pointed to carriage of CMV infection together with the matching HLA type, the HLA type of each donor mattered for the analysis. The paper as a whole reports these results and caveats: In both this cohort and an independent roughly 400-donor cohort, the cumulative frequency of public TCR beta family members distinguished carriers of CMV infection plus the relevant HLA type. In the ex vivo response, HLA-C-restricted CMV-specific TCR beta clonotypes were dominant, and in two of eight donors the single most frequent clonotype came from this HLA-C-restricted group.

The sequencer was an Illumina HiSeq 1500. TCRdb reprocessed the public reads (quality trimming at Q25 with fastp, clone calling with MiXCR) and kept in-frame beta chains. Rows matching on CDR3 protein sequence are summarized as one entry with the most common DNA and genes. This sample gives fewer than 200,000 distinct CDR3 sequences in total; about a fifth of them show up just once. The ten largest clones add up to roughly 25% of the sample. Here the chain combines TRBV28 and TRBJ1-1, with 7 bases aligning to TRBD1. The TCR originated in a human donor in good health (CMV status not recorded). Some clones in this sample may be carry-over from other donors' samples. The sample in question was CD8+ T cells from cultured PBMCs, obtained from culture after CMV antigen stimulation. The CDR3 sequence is CASSLFYRVQYRGTEAFF. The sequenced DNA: TGTGCCAGCAGTTTATTTTACAGGGTACAGTACAGGGGCACTGAAGCTTTCTTT. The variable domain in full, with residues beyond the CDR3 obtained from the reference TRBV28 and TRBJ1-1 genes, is DVKVTQSSRYLVKRTGEKVFLECVQDMDHENMFWYRQDPGLGLRLIYFSYDVKMKEKGDIPEGYSVSREKKERFSLILESASTNQTSMYLCASSLFYRVQYRGTEAFFGQGTRLTVV.